This T cell receptor beta chain was documented in a study of T cells expressing NK-cell markers. Across the whole study: It was sorted CD3+CD56+NKG2C+, CD3+CD56+NKG2C- and CD3+CD56-NKG2C+ T cells that supplied the TCR beta repertoires. Of eight sequenced donors, seven were HCMV-seropositive and one HCMV-seronegative.

Comment on this clonotype: Its cognate antigen is unknown.

UMI-tagged 5'RACE template switching yielded the TCR beta cDNA. From its re-call of the 5' RACE reads, TCRdb lists each CDR3 protein once, without DNA. This sample's clone table lists more than 250,000 distinct CDR3 sequences. The CDR3 is 14 amino acids. Study-level points and caveats: For about 6 donors, the dominant NKG2C+ clonotypes made up about 1.0-7.0% of their CD8+ T cells.

The rearrangement uses TRBV12-3 or TRBV12-4 and TRBJ2-3; the TRBD1 assignment by TCRdb is unverifiable without DNA. Sequenced material: blood T cells: a sorted CD56 or NKG2C T cell subset, CD4+ or CD8+ T cells, or bulk PBMC T cells (not recorded which). The TCR comes from a man aged 18-30 years in good health. This CDR3 reads CASRPTGRTDTQYF.